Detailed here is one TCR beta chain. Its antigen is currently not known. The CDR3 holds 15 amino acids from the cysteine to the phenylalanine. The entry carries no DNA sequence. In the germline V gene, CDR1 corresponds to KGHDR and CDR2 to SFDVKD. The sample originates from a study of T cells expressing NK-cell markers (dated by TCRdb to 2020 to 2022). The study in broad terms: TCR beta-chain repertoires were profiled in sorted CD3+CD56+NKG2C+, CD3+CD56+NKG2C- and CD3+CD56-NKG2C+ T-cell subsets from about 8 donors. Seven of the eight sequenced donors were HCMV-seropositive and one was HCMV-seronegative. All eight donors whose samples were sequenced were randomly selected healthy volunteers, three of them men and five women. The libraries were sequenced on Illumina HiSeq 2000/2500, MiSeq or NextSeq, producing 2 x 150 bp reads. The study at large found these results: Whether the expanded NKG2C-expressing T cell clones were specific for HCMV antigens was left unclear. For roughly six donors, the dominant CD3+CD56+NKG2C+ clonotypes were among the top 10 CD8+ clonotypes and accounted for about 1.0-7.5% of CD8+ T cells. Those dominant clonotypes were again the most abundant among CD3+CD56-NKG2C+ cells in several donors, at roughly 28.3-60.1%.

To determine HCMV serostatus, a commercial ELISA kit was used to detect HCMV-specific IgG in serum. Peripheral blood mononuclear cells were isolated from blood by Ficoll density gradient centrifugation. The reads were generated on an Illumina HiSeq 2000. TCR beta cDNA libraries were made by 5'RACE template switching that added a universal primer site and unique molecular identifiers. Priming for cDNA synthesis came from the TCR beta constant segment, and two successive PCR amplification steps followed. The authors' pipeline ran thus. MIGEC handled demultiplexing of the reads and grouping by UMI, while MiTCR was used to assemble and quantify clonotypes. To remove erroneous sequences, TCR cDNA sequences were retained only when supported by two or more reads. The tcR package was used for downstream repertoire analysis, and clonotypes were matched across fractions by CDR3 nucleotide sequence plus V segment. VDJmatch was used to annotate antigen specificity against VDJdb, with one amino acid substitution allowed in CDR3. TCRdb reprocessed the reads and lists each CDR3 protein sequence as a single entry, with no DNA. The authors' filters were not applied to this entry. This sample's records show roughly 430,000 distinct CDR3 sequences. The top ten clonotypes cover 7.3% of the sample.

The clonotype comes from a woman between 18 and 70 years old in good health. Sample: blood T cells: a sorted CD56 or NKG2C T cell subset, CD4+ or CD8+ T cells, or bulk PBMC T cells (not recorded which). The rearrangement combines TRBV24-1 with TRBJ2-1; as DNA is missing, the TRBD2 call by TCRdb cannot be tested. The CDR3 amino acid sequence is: CATSDPGTRVNEQFF.